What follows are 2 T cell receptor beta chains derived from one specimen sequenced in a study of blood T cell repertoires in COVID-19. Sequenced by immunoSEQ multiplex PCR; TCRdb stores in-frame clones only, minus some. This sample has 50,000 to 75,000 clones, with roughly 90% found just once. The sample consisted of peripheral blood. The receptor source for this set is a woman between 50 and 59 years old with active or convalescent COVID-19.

The CDR3 DNA follows: TGTGCCAGCAGCCCGTTGGACAGCGAAAACTATGGCTACACCTTC. As protein: CASSPLDSENYGYTF. The J gene is TRBJ1-2, the V gene TRBV27; D may be TRBD1 (6 bases). V was trimmed by 6 bases and J by 2 bases, leaving 16 bases between them. The CDR3 totals 15 residues. Germline values: CDR1 MNHEY, CDR2 SMNVEV (reference sequence).

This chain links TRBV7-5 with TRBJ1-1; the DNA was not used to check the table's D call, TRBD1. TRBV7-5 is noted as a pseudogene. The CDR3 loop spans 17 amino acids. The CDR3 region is CVRSFSRPGQGNTEAFF. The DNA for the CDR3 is TGTGTCAGAAGCTTCTCCAGACCGGGACAGGGGAACACTGAAGCTTTCTTT.